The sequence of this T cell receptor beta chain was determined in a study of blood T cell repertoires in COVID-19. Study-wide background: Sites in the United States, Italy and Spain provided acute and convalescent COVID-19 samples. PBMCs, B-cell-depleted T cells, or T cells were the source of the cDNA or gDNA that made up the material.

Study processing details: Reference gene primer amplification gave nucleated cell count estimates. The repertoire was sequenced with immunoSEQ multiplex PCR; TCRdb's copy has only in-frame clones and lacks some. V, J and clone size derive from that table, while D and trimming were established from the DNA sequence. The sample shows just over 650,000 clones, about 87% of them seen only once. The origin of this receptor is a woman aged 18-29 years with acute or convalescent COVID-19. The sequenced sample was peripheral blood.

The CDR3 protein is CASSPPPGALGNGYTF. The CDR3, as DNA: TGTGCCAGCAGCCCCCCGCCAGGGGCCCTTGGAAATGGCTACACCTTC. The chain links TRBV4-2 to TRBJ1-2; possible D gene TRBD1, 6 bases. CDR3 length: 16 amino acids. Looked up from germline, CDR1 is LGHNA and CDR2 is YNFKEQ. Trimming stripped 4 bases from V and 6 bases from J, with 21 bases between.